The next 5 T cell receptor beta chains were all read from a single sample in a study of blood T cells in healthy people across ages. The authors ran a second PCR of about 6 to 11 cycles using a sample-barcoded 5' primer and a J-beta primer mix. MiXCR, applied by TCRdb to the 5' RACE reads, yields one record per CDR3 protein. The profile shows hundreds of thousands of distinct CDR3 sequences, roughly a quarter of them singletons. These data are also associated with another study on T cells of mothers and their children.

The sequenced sample was blood. The receptor set was obtained from a boy aged 2 to 10 in good health.

This clonotype appeared a few times. The rearrangement uses TRBV25-1 and TRBJ2-1; 8 nucleotides align to TRBD2. J gave up 14 bases and V 8 bases, and 14 bases lay outside the gene matches. This CDR3 comprises 13 residues. In germline, CDR1 is MGHDK, CDR2 SYGVNS. CDR3: CASAVPSGFRKFF. As DNA, the CDR3 is TGTGCCAGCGCCGTCCCTAGCGGGTTTCGCAAGTTCTTC. Using reference TRBV25-1 and TRBJ2-1 for the parts outside the CDR3, the full variable domain is EADIYQTPRYLVIGTGKKITLECSQTMGHDKMYWYQQDPGMELHLIHYSYGVNSTEKGDLSSESTVSRIRTEHFPLTLESARPSHTSQYLCASAVPSGFRKFFGPGTRLTVL.

V and J are TRBV4-2 and TRBJ2-2; D unclear. V was cut by 0 bases and J by 6 bases, with 5 bases left in between. Per the germline V gene, CDR1 is LGHNA and CDR2 is YNFKEQ. CDR3 length equals 13 residues. The CDR3 spells CASSQDKPGELFF. The DNA for the CDR3 is TGTGCCAGCAGCCAAGATAAGCCCGGGGAGCTGTTTTTT.

The chain has TRBV4-3 and TRBJ2-5; D is uncertain. Judging by the DNA end, TRBJ2-7 fits better; the J call may be wrong. The CDR3 sequence is 14 residues long. Germline V gene lookup returns CDR1 LGHNA and CDR2 YSLEER. CDR3 bases: TGCGCCAGCAGCCAAGTACTGACTTCCTACGAGCAGTACTTC. This gives the protein CASSQVLTSYEQYF.

This clonotype showed up just a few times. This chain connects TRBV3-1 to TRBJ2-1, with 9 bases identical to TRBD2. From germline, CDR1 is LGHDT and CDR2 YNNKEL (reference sequence). CDR3 length: 15 residues. The J segment lost 0 bases and the V segment lost 6 bases, leaving 3 bases of the junction unmatched. The CDR3 DNA is TGTGCCAGCAGTAATAGCGGGGGCTCCTACAATGAGCAGTTCTTC. It encodes CASSNSGGSYNEQFF.

This clonotype appeared a single time. The J gene is TRBJ2-7, the V gene TRBV3-1; 7 nucleotides agree with TRBD1. The CDR3 extends over 13 amino acids. The germline gives CDR1 LGHDT, CDR2 YNNKEL (reference sequence). The J segment lost 7 bases and the V segment lost 4 bases, leaving 7 bases of the junction unmatched. For the CDR3, the DNA is TGTGCCAGCAGCCCCGGTTCAGGGGGAGAGCAGTACTTC. This gives the protein CASSPGSGGEQYF.